This is a list of T cell receptor beta chains from one sample in a study of T-cell reconstitution after alpha-beta-depleted transplantation in children. TCRdb independently ran MiXCR on the PCR reads; one entry per CDR3 protein. The profile shows 440,000 or so distinct CDR3 sequences, approximately 41% of them singletons. Sample: PBMCs, taken before TCRalphabeta/CD19-depleted stem cell transplant. The source of these receptors is a girl aged 2-15 years with aplastic anemia, due to receive a stem cell transplant. The CDR3 runs from the conserved cysteine through the conserved F or W. D genes are given only for firm matches. Size is stated for part of the rows, as once, few or many counts, or as a class when the clone is expanded.

v_gene	j_gene	abundance	d_gene	CDR3nt	CDR3aa
TRBV28	TRBJ1-5	-	-	TGTGCCACCACGGATAGCAATCAGCCCCAGCATTTT	CATTDSNQPQHF
TRBV30	TRBJ2-3	few	-	TGTGCCTGGAGCAGGGCCACCACAGATACGCAGTATTTT	CAWSRATTDTQYF
TRBV6-5	TRBJ1-1	many	TRBD1	TGTGCCAGCAGTTACTCGGGGACAGGGGCCGTTGCTGAAGCTTTCTTT	CASSYSGTGAVAEAFF
TRBV5-6	TRBJ2-7	many	-	TGTGCCAGCAGCGGGGATTCCTACGAGCAGTACTTC	CASSGDSYEQYF
TRBV7-2	TRBJ2-1	-	TRBD2	TGTGCCAGCAGCTTTGGGTTTAGCGGGTACTACAATGAGCAGTTCTTC	CASSFGFSGYYNEQFF
TRBV6-1	TRBJ1-6	many	TRBD1	TGTGCCACAAGGGGACAGTTTAATTCACCCCTCCACTTT	CATRGQFNSPLHF
TRBV20-1	TRBJ2-1	-	-	TGCAGTGCTAGAGATTACCTAACCAATGAGCAGTTCTTC	CSARDYLTNEQFF
TRBV7-2	TRBJ2-1	-	-	TGTGCCAGCAGCTCTCTAACCGGGACCCCCAATGAGCAGTTCTTC	CASSSLTGTPNEQFF
TRBV7-2	TRBJ1-1	many	-	TGTGCCAGCAGCTTAGATCCCACCATGAACACTGAAGCTTTCTTT	CASSLDPTMNTEAFF
TRBV20-1	TRBJ2-3	-	TRBD1	TGCAGTGCCCATAAACAGGGGAGAACCGCAGATACGCAGTATTTT	CSAHKQGRTADTQYF
TRBV7-2	TRBJ2-1	-	-	TGTGCCAGCAGCTTAGGAGCAGGGAGAAACAATGAGCAGTTCTTC	CASSLGAGRNNEQFF
TRBV5-1	TRBJ2-7	-	-	TGCGCCAGCAGCGTTCTCGACACGGGTTACGAGCAGTACTTC	CASSVLDTGYEQYF
TRBV5-1	TRBJ1-1	-	-	TGCGCCAGCAGCTTGGATCGGGAATATGGCTTCTTT	CASSLDREYGFF
TRBV5-1	TRBJ2-7	-	-	TGCGCCAGCAGCCGGGAAACGAACGAGCAGTACTTC	CASSRETNEQYF
TRBV20-1	TRBJ2-7	-	TRBD2	TGCAGTGCCGACTCGTCCCAGCGGGGTCTCTCCTACGAGCAGTACTTC	CSADSSQRGLSYEQYF
TRBV12-3/TRBV12-4	TRBJ2-1	few	TRBD2	TGTGCCAGCAGTTTCGGACTAGCAGAAGGCTCCTACAATGAGCAGTTCTTC	CASSFGLAEGSYNEQFF
TRBV20-1	TRBJ2-7	many	-	TGCAGTGCTAGTCCCGGGACGGACTCCTACGAGCAGTACTTC	CSASPGTDSYEQYF
TRBV7-2	TRBJ2-2	many	-	TGTGCCAGCAGCTTATTTTCCGGGAGCGACGGGGAGCTGTTTTTT	CASSLFSGSDGELFF
TRBV5-1	TRBJ2-7	-	-	TGCGCCAGCAGCTCCCGTCCGGGGGTCTACGAGCAGTACTTC	CASSSRPGVYEQYF
TRBV2	TRBJ2-1	few	TRBD2	TGTGCCAGCAGTGAACTGACTAGCGGGAGCGATGAGCAGTTCTTC	CASSELTSGSDEQFF
TRBV6-2/TRBV6-3	TRBJ2-1	many	TRBD1	TGTGCCAGCAGTTACTCGTGGGACAGGGGAAATGAGCAGTTCTTC	CASSYSWDRGNEQFF
TRBV27	TRBJ2-7	-	-	TGTGCCAGCAGTTCGGATGACGAGCAGTACTTC	CASSSDDEQYF
TRBV7-2	TRBJ1-6	-	TRBD1	TGTGCCAGCAGCTTAGGACAGGGGACAAATTCACCCCTCCACTTT	CASSLGQGTNSPLHF
TRBV6-6	TRBJ1-2	-	-	TGTGCCAGCAGGAGAGGGAACTATGGCTACACCTTC	CASRRGNYGYTF
TRBV4-2	TRBJ2-1	many	-	TGTGCCAGCAGCCAAGATAGACGGGCCGAAGGGTGGCGAGGGGGTGAGCAGTTCTTC	CASSQDRRAEGWRGGEQFF
TRBV6-4	TRBJ2-7	-	TRBD2	TGTGCCAGCAGTGACTTAATAAGGACTAGCGGTAGGAGAGAGGCCTACGAGCAGTACTTC	CASSDLIRTSGRREAYEQYF
TRBV20-1	TRBJ2-7	-	-	TGCAGTGCTAGATATAGCCCGGCGGGGCTCTACGAGCAGTACTTC	CSARYSPAGLYEQYF
TRBV21-1	TRBJ2-5	few	-	TGTGCCAACCCAACTGGAGACCCCCGACAGGGGGGACCCAAAGAGACCCAGTACTTC	CANPTGDPRQGGPKETQYF
TRBV20-1	TRBJ2-7	many	TRBD2	TGCAGTGCTAGAAAGGGACTAGCGGGAGGTAACTCCTACGAGCAGTACTTC	CSARKGLAGGNSYEQYF
TRBV20-1	TRBJ1-5	-	-	TGCAGTGCTAGAGCTTACCGTGGGGGGCCCCAGCATTTT	CSARAYRGGPQHF
TRBV28	TRBJ2-1	many	-	TGTGCCAGCAGAGTTAGTTATTACAATGAGCAGTTCTTC	CASRVSYYNEQFF
TRBV20-1	TRBJ2-1	-	-	TGCAGTGCTAGAGATGCTTATGAGCAGTTCTTC	CSARDAYEQFF
TRBV20-1	TRBJ2-7	-	-	TGCAGTGCTAGAGATCTCGAGGGAGGCTCCTACGAGCAGTACTTC	CSARDLEGGSYEQYF
TRBV4-1	TRBJ2-1	many	-	TGCGCCAGCAGCCAAGACGAGGGATTCGAGCAGTTCTTC	CASSQDEGFEQFF
TRBV15	TRBJ2-5	-	-	TGTGCCACCGGAGCAGGAGATAGCTCAGAGACCCAGTACTTC	CATGAGDSSETQYF
TRBV3-1	TRBJ2-1	-	TRBD1	TGTGCCAGCAGCCCACTCAGGGGACAGCTGTTCTTC	CASSPLRGQLFF
TRBV24-1	TRBJ2-3	-	-	TGTGCCACCAGTGATTCCTATGGGGTAGGCGTAACAGATACGCAGTATTTT	CATSDSYGVGVTDTQYF
TRBV7-9	TRBJ1-1	few	-	TGTGCCAGCAGCCCTCAGGGTCTGAACACTGAAGCTTTCTTT	CASSPQGLNTEAFF
TRBV6-1	TRBJ2-1	few	-	TGTGCCAGCAGCGGGGCCCTCGCCAATACCTACAATGAGCAGTTCTTC	CASSGALANTYNEQFF
TRBV9	TRBJ2-4	once	TRBD1	TGTGCCAGCAGCGCAGGGGGCAAAAACATTCAGTACTTC	CASSAGGKNIQYF
TRBV28	TRBJ2-7	many	-	TGTGCCAGCAGTCTCCCGGGACGTCCCTACGAGCAGTACTTC	CASSLPGRPYEQYF
TRBV7-2	TRBJ2-7	-	TRBD2	TGTGCCAGCAGCTTAGCGCATCGAGGCGCGGGAGCCTACGAGCAGTACTTC	CASSLAHRGAGAYEQYF
TRBV15	TRBJ2-5	-	-	TGTGCCACCAGCAGAGAGAACAGGGCTTGGGAGACCCAGTACTTC	CATSRENRAWETQYF
TRBV12-3/TRBV12-4	TRBJ2-1	few	TRBD1	TGTGCCAGCAGAGCTGACAGGGGGCGATTAAATGAGCAGTTCTTC	CASRADRGRLNEQFF
TRBV19	TRBJ2-5	-	TRBD1	TGTGCCAGTAGTACCCGGACAGGTTCGTACCAAGAGACCCAGTACTTC	CASSTRTGSYQETQYF
TRBV7-2	TRBJ1-1	many	TRBD1	TGTGCCAGCAGCCTCGACAGGGCCACTGAAGCTTTCTTT	CASSLDRATEAFF
TRBV5-1	TRBJ2-1	-	TRBD2	TGCGCCAGCAGCCCAGCGGGGGCCGGGTTCGCAGGCGAGCAGTTCTTC	CASSPAGAGFAGEQFF